The subject of this entry is one T cell receptor (beta chain). These data come from a study of T cells in Graves' hyperthyroidism and ophthalmopathy. Researchers took RNA transcripts and amplified the TCR beta CDR3 regions from them. An initial round of RT-PCR targeting the TCR CDR3 relied on the HTBI primer set. TCRdb re-called the multiplex PCR reads through MiXCR, storing one row per CDR3 protein. This table has hundreds of thousands of distinct CDR3 sequences, under 25% appearing once. CDR1 MNHEY and CDR2 SMNVEV come from the germline V gene (reference sequence). Losses at the gene ends were 6 bases for V and 7 bases for J; bases not matched to a gene: 8. There are 15 residues in the CDR3.

Sequencing was carried out using blood. The chain links TRBV27 to TRBJ2-3; 12 bases agree with TRBD2. The clonotype originates from an older woman with Graves' ophthalmopathy. Written as DNA, the CDR3 is TGTGCCAGCAGGGGGACTAGCGGGTTCTTATATACGCAGTATTTT. It yields the protein CASRGTSGFLYTQYF.